One sample yielded the 16 T cell receptor beta chains listed below, sequenced in a study of STAT5B mutations in CD4+ large granular lymphocyte leukemia. This table comes from immunoSEQ multiplex PCR, and its TCRdb copy is limited to in-frame clones, with some not included. The sample yields 23,000 or so clones, about 80% seen once. Sequencing was done on a sample of CD4+ T cells from blood buffy coats. The receptor source for this set is a human donor in good health.

This chain links TRBV9 with TRBJ1-2; D is possibly TRBD1 (5 bases). The CDR3 extends over 18 amino acids. Trimming stripped 0 bases from V and 2 bases from J, with 20 bases between. The germline V gene encodes CDR1 SGDLS and CDR2 YYNGEE. Here the CDR3 DNA reads TGTGCCAGCAGCGTAGGGGCCACTGGGGGGTGGCGGAACTATGGCTACACCTTC. Its translation: CASSVGATGGWRNYGYTF.

In its sample, this clone is medium-sized (0.01 to 0.1%). The chain uses TRBV11-2 and TRBJ1-4; D call uncertain. CDR3 length: 15 residues. Germline CDR1 reads SGHAT; CDR2 reads FQNNGV. V was pared by 5 bases and J by 8 bases, with 18 bases between. The CDR3 DNA is TGTGCCAGCAGCCCCCAGCGGACGAGATTGGAAAAACTGTTTTTT. Translating gives CASSPQRTRLEKLFF.

The chain is built from TRBV4-2 and TRBJ2-5; D tentatively reads TRBD1 or TRBD2 (6 bases each). CDR1 LGHNA and CDR2 YNFKEQ come from the germline V gene. With 0 bases removed from V and 6 bases from J, the gap between germline ends came to 20 bases. This CDR3 region has 17 residues. The CDR3, as DNA: TGTGCCAGCAGCCAAGAAATAGGGGGACTCCAGACGAAGACCCAGTACTTC. This translates into CASSQEIGGLQTKTQYF.

V usage is TRBV5-1 and J usage is TRBJ2-2; 8 bases agree with TRBD1. Looked up from germline, CDR1 is SGHRS and CDR2 is YFSETQ. The CDR3 is made up of 17 amino acids. The V gene end was trimmed by 3 bases and the J gene end by 1 base; junction bases not matched to a gene: 8. The CDR3 spells CASSYTAGTGNTGELFF. In DNA form, the CDR3 reads TGCGCCAGCAGCTATACCGCCGGGACAGGGAACACCGGGGAGCTGTTTTTT.

This sequence joins TRBV15 and TRBJ2-5; 7 bases are a match to TRBD1. The CDR3 sequence is 15 residues long. Per germline, CDR1 LNHNV and CDR2 YYDKDF (reference sequence). The V and J ends lost 3 bases and 0 bases, in that order; junction bases with no gene match: 4. CDR3 nucleotides: TGTGCCACCAGCAGTGGACAGGCCTACCAAGAGACCCAGTACTTC. Translating gives CATSSGQAYQETQYF. Full variable domain (missing parts from reference TRBV15 and TRBJ2-5): DAMVIQNPRYQVTQFGKPVTLSCSQTLNHNVMYWYQQKSSQAPKLLFHYYDKDFNNEADTPDNFQSRRPNTSFCFLDIRSPGLGDTAMYLCATSSGQAYQETQYFGPGTRLLVL.

The gene calls are TRBV5-1 and TRBJ2-3, with D hard to call. V gave up 0 bases and J gave up 2 bases, with 7 bases separating them. Germline V gives CDR1 SGHRS, CDR2 YFSETQ. The CDR3 sequence is 14 residues long. CDR3 nucleotide sequence: TGCGCCAGCAGCTTGGTGGGCTCCACAGATACGCAGTATTTT. Its translation: CASSLVGSTDTQYF.

The V and J genes are TRBV7-2 and TRBJ1-1; weak D call: TRBD1 (5 bases). Germline V gene sequence: CDR1 SGHTA, CDR2 FQGNSA. V lost 0 bases and J 4 bases, leaving 12 bases between the germline ends. The CDR3 loop spans 15 amino acids. CDR3 in DNA: TGTGCCAGCAGCTTAGCGAGGGGCAAGGGCACTGAAGCTTTCTTT. It codes for CASSLARGKGTEAFF.

This clone was recorded a few times. This rearrangement joins TRBV23-1 to TRBJ1-5; TRBD1 matches 7 bases. TRBV23-1 belongs to the ORF category, with a function that is uncertain. V dropped 3 bases and J dropped 1; count of bases not matched to a gene: 9. The CDR3 is 17 residues long. The DNA for the CDR3 is TGCGCCAGCAGTCACCTACAGGACAGGACGAGCAATCAGCCCCAGCATTTT. This codes for CASSHLQDRTSNQPQHF.

V gene TRBV9 combines with J gene TRBJ2-1, with 7 nucleotides matching TRBD1. Germline CDR1 SGDLS, CDR2 YYNGEE. The CDR3 has 18 residues. Trimming removed 4 bases from V and 8 bases from J; junction bases left unmatched: 21. CDR3: CASSPRVGQGDLRDEQFF. The CDR3 DNA reads as TGTGCCAGCAGCCCCAGGGTCGGGCAGGGGGATTTGCGCGATGAGCAGTTCTTC.

V is TRBV7-9 and J is TRBJ2-1; D unresolved. V gave up 1 base and J gave up 0 bases, with 7 bases separating them. CDR1 SEHNR and CDR2 FQNEAQ come from the germline V gene (reference sequence). The CDR3 is 15 amino acids. In nucleotides, the CDR3 is TGTGCCAGCAGCTTAGTACCGGGCTCCTACAATGAGCAGTTCTTC. This translates into CASSLVPGSYNEQFF.

The V call is TRBV18, the J call TRBJ1-3; D gene uncertain. V shed 3 bases and J shed 0 bases, with 15 bases lying between them. CDR3 length equals 17 residues. Germline V gene data show CDR1 as KGHSH and CDR2 as LQKENI. For the CDR3, the DNA is TGTGCCAGCTCACCCCGCGGGCAGCTGATCTCTGGAAACACCATATATTTT. Protein product: CASSPRGQLISGNTIYF.

The V gene is TRBV28, the J gene TRBJ1-3, with D possibly matching TRBD1 (6 bases). The V gene's germline CDR1 is MDHEN and CDR2 SYDVKM. V lost 4 bases and J 3 bases, leaving 10 bases between the germline ends. CDR3 length: 14 amino acids. DNA for the CDR3: TGTGCCAGCAGTTCGGGCAGGGGTGGAAACACCATATATTTT. Amino acid sequence: CASSSGRGGNTIYF.

This chain links TRBV10-3 with TRBJ2-5; D tentatively fits TRBD1 or TRBD2 (6 bases each). Germline loops: CDR1 ENHRY, CDR2 SYGVKD. The V and J ends lost 10 bases and 2 bases respectively, with 20 bases between them. This CDR3 is 15 amino acids long. CDR3 bases: TGTGCCACGCGGGACACCGGGGGCCCACAAGAGACCCAGTACTTC. This sequence encodes CATRDTGGPQETQYF.

This chain links TRBV4-1 with TRBJ2-5; 12 positions agree with TRBD2. Per germline, CDR1 MGHRA and CDR2 YSYEKL. The CDR3 length is 16 residues. Trimming removed 3 bases from V and 6 bases from J; junction bases left unmatched: 8. The CDR3 reads CASSQYLAGGRQTQYF. Here the CDR3 DNA reads TGCGCCAGCAGCCAGTACCTAGCGGGGGGGCGTCAGACCCAGTACTTC.

This rearrangement joins TRBV19 to TRBJ2-7; 7 positions match TRBD2. Germline lookup yields CDR1 LNHDA and CDR2 SQIVND (reference sequence). This CDR3 is built from 13 residues. The trim removed 5 bases at V and 2 bases at J, leaving 3 bases unmatched. The CDR3 loop reads CASSGAGAYEQYF. CDR3 coding DNA: TGTGCCAGTAGTGGGGCGGGAGCCTACGAGCAGTACTTC.

V usage is TRBV27 and J usage is TRBJ1-1; D ambiguous. CDR1 and CDR2 from the germline V gene are MNHEY and SMNVEV (reference sequence). V dropped 3 bases and J dropped 3 bases, with 8 bases sitting between them. CDR3 size: 13 residues. CDR3 protein: CASSLIGYTEAFF. DNA of the CDR3: TGTGCCAGCAGTTTGATAGGTTACACTGAAGCTTTCTTT.